A selection of T cell receptor beta chains follows, all from one sample in a study of T-cell reconstitution after alpha-beta-depleted transplantation in children. TCRdb re-called the PCR reads through MiXCR, storing one row per CDR3 protein. The sample holds hundreds of thousands of distinct CDR3 sequences, 10% seen once. The material sequenced was PBMCs, taken before TCRalphabeta/CD19-depleted stem cell transplant. Receptor source: a child aged 2 to 15 with inherited bone marrow failure, due to receive a stem cell transplant. CDR3s include the opening cysteine and the closing phenylalanine or tryptophan. For some rows the clone size is stated as once, few or many, or as a class when expanded; others skip it.

j_gene | v_gene | abundance | CDR3aa
TRBJ2-1 | TRBV29-1 | many | CSVEAFHNEQFF
TRBJ2-1 | TRBV28 | - | CASSLELATYNEQFF
TRBJ2-1 | TRBV7-9 | few | CASTKLQTADGWKQFF
TRBJ1-5 | TRBV29-1 | many | CSVARDNDQPQHF
TRBJ2-7 | TRBV7-9 | many | CASSLVGEGWEQYF
TRBJ2-1 | TRBV7-8 | many | CASSFPLAGGPNNEQFF
TRBJ2-2 | TRBV29-1 | many | CSVGLSANTGELFF
TRBJ2-1 | TRBV12-3/TRBV12-4 | many | CASSPGGHEQFF
TRBJ2-3 | TRBV4-3 | many | CASSQAAGWDTQYF
TRBJ2-7 | TRBV29-1 | many | CSVIQDTSYEQYF
TRBJ2-5 | TRBV20-1 | many | CSAQLAGGPETQYF
TRBJ2-3 | TRBV5-1 | many | CAISPGLAGASTDTQYF
TRBJ2-1 | TRBV12-3/TRBV12-4 | many | CASSLPYNIDEQFF
TRBJ2-7 | TRBV10-2 | many | CASSDSARGSYEQYF
TRBJ2-1 | TRBV6-2/TRBV6-3 | many | CASSYSSWNEQFF
TRBJ2-5 | TRBV10-3 | many | CAISEGPEAETQYF
TRBJ2-7 | TRBV12-3/TRBV12-4 | many | CASRTDGTPTYEQYF
TRBJ2-7 | TRBV4-2 | many | CASSQDTLAESYEQYF
TRBJ2-1 | TRBV9 | many | CASSVSPRGLNEQFF
TRBJ2-1 | TRBV20-1 | many | CSARDTGWEQFF
TRBJ2-3 | TRBV5-1 | many | CASSFRLISDTQYF
TRBJ2-5 | TRBV20-1 | many | CSASNRGSQETQYF
TRBJ2-3 | TRBV7-6 | many | CASSLALGAGSTDTQYF
TRBJ2-7 | TRBV7-9 | few | CASSLLLGEQYF
TRBJ2-1 | TRBV20-1 | many | CSARDPGRRYNEQFF
TRBJ2-3 | TRBV2 | many | CASSERASGSATQYF
TRBJ2-1 | TRBV2 | many | CASTVAGGTLNEQFF
TRBJ2-3 | TRBV5-1 | many | CASSLVPTDTQYF
TRBJ1-1 | TRBV28 | many | CASSLDTDWTEAFF
TRBJ2-3 | TRBV29-1 | - | CSGSGTGGATDTQYF
TRBJ2-7 | TRBV4-1 | many | CASSQDLGSRSYF
TRBJ2-3 | TRBV5-6 | many | CASSLWAAPSTDTQYF
TRBJ1-2 | TRBV27 | few | CASRGQHNYGYTF
TRBJ2-7 | TRBV28 | many | CASSSLTDYEQYF
TRBJ2-7 | TRBV5-6 | many | CASSDGALAYEQYF
TRBJ2-7 | TRBV7-9 | - | CASTTSETDYEQYF
TRBJ2-3 | TRBV20-1 | many | CSARGTVSTDTQYF
TRBJ2-1 | TRBV20-1 | few | CSATDFSYNEQFF